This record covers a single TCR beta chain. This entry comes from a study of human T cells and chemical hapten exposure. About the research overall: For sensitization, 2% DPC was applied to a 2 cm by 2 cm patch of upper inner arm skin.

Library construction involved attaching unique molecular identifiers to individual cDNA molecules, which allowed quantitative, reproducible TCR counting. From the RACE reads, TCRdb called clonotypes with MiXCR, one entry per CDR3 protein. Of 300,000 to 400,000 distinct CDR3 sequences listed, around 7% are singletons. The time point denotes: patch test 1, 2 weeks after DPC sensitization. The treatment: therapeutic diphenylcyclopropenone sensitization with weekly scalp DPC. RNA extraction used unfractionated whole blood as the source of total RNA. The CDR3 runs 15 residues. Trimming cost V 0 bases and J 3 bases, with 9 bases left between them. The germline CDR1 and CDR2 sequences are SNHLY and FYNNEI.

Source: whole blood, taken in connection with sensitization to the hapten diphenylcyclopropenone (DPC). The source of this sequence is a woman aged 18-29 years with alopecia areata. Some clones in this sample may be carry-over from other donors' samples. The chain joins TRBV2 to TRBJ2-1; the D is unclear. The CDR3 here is CASSEAKSYYNEQFF. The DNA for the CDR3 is TGTGCCAGCAGTGAAGCGAAAAGCTACTACAATGAGCAGTTCTTC.